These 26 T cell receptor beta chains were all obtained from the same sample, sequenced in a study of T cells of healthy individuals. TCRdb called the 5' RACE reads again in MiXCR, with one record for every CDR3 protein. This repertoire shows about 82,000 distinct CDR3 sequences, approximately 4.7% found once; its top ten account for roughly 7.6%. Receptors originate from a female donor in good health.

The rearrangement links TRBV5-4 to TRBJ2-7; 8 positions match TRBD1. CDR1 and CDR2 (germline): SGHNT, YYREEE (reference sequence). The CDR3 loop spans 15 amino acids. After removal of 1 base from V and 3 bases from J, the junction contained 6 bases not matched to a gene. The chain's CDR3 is CASSLRRDRIYEQYF. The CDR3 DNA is TGTGCCAGCAGCTTGCGCCGGGACAGGATCTACGAGCAGTACTTC. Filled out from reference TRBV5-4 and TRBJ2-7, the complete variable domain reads ETGVTQSPTHLIKTRGQQVTLRCSSQSGHNTVSWYQQALGQGPQFIFQYYREEENGRGNFPPRFSGLQFPNYSSELNVNALELDDSALYLCASSLRRDRIYEQYFGPGTRLTVT.

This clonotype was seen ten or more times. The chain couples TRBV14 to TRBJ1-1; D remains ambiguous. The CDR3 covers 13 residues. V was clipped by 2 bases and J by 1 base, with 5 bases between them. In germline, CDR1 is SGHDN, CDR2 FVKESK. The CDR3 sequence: CASSQSRNTEAFF. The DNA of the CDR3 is TGTGCCAGCAGCCAATCCAGGAACACTGAAGCTTTCTTT.

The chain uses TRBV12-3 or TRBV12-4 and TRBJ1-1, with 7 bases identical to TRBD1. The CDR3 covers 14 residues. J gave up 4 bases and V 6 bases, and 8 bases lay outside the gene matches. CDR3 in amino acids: CASRPRTGSTEAFF. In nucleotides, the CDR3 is TGTGCCAGCAGACCTCGGACAGGCAGCACTGAAGCTTTCTTT.

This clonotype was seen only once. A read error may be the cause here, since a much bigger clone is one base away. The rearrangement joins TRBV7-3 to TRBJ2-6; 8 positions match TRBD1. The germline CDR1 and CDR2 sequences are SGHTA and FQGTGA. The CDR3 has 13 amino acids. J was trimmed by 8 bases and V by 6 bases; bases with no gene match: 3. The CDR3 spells CASRTGDTNVLTF. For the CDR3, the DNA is TGTGCCAGCAGGACAGGGGATACCAACGTCCTGACTTTC.

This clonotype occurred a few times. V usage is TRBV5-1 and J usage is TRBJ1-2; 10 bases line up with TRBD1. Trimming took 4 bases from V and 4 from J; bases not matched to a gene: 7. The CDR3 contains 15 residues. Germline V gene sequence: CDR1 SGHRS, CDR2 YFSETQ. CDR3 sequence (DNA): TGCGCCAGCAGCCCTGGACAGGGGGGTATCTATGGCTACACCTTC. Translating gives CASSPGQGGIYGYTF.

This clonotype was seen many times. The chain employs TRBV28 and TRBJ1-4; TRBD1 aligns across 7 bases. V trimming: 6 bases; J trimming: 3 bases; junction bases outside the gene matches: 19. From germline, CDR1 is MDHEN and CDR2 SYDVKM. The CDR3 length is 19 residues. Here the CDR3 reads CASSLPGGIQGRSNEKLFF. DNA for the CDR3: TGTGCCAGCAGCCTGCCCGGCGGAATACAGGGGCGGTCTAATGAAAAACTGTTTTTT.

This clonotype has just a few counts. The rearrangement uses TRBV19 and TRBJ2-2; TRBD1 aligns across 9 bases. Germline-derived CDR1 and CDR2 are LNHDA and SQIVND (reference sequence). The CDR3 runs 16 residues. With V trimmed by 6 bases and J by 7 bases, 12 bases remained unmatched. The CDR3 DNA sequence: TGTGCCAGTAGGCACAGGGGGCGGGCGACAAGCGGGGAGCTGTTTTTT. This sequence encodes CASRHRGRATSGELFF.

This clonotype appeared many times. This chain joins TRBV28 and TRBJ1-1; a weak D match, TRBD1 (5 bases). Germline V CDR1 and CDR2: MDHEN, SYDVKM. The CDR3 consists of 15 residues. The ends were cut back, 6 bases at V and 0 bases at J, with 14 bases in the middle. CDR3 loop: CASSLSGIMNTEAFF. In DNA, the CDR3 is TGTGCCAGCAGCCTCTCAGGGATCATGAACACTGAAGCTTTCTTT.

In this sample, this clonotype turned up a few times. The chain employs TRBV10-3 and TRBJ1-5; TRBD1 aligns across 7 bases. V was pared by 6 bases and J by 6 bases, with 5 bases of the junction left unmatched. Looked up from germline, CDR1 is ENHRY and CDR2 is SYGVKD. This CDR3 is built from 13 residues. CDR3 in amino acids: CAISDRESQPQHF. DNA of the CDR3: TGTGCCATCAGCGACAGGGAGAGTCAGCCCCAGCATTTT.

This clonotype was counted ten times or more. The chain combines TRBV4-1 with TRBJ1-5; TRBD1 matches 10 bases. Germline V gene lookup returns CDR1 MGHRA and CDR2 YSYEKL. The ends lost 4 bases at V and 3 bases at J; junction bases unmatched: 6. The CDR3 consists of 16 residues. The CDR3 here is CASSLLGQGVNQPQHF. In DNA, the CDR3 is TGCGCCAGCAGCCTACTCGGACAGGGGGTCAATCAGCCCCAGCATTTT.

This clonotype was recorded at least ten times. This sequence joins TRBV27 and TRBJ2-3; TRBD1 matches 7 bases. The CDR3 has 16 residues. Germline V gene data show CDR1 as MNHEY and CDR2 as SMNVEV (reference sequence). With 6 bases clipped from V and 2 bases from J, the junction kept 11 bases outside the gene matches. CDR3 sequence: CASRYTGVLFTDTQYF. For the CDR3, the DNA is TGTGCCAGCAGATATACAGGGGTCTTGTTCACAGATACGCAGTATTTT.

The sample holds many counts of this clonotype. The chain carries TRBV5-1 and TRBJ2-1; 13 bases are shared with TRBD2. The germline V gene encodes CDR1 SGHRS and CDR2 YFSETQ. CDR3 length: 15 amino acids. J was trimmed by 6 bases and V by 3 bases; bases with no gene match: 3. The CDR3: CASSWTSGSFNEQFF. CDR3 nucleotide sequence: TGCGCCAGCAGCTGGACTAGCGGGAGTTTCAATGAGCAGTTCTTC.

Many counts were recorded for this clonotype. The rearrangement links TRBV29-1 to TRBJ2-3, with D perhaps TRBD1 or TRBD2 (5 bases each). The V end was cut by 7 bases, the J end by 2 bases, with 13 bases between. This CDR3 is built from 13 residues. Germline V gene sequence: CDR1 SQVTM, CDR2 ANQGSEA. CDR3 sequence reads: CSGHGTHTDTQYF. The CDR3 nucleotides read TGCAGCGGACACGGGACCCACACAGATACGCAGTATTTT.

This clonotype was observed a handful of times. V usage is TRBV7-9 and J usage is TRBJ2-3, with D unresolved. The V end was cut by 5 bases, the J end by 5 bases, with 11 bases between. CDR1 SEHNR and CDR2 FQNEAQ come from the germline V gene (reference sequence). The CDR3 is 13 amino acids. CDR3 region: CASSPRVGDTQYF. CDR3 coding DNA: TGTGCCAGCAGCCCCAGAGTGGGAGATACGCAGTATTTT.

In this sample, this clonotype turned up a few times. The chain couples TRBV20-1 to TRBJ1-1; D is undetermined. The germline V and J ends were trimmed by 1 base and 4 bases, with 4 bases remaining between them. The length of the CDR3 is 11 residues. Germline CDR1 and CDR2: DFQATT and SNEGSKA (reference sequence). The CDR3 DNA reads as TGCAGTGCTAGAGCAGGCACTGAAGCTTTCTTT. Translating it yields CSARAGTEAFF.

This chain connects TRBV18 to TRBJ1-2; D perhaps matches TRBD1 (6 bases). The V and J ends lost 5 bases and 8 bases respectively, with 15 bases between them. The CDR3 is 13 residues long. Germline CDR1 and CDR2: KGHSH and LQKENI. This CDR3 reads CASSANGQPGYTF. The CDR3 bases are TGTGCCAGCTCAGCCAACGGACAGCCAGGCTACACCTTC.

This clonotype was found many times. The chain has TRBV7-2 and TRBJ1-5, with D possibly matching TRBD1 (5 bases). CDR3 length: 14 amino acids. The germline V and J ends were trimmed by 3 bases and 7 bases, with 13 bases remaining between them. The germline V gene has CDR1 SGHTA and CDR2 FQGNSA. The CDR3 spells CASSLSIEGQPQHF. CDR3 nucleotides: TGTGCCAGCAGCTTGAGCATAGAGGGGCAGCCCCAGCATTTT. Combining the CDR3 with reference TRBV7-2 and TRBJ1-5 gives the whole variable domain GAGVSQSPSNKVTEKGKDVELRCDPISGHTALYWYRQSLGQGLEFLIYFQGNSAPDKSGLPSDRFSAERTGGSVSTLTIQRTQQEDSAVYLCASSLSIEGQPQHFGDGTRLSIL.

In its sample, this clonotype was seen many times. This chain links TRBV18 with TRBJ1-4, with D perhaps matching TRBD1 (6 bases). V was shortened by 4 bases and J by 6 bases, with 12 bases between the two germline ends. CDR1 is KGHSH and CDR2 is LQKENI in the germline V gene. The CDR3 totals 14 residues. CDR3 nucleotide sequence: TGTGCCAGCTCACTCGGACAGATGGATGAAAAACTGTTTTTT. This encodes CASSLGQMDEKLFF. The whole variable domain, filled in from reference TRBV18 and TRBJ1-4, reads NAGVMQNPRHLVRRRGQEARLRCSPMKGHSHVYWYRQLPEEGLKFMVYLQKENIIDESGMPKERFSAEFPKEGPSILRIQQVVRGDSAAYFCASSLGQMDEKLFFGSGTQLSVL.

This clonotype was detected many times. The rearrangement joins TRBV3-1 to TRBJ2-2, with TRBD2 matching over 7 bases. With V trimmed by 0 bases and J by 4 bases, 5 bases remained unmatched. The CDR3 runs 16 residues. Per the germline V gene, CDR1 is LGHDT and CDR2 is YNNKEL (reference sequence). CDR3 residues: CASSQEWPGGTGELFF. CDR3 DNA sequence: TGTGCCAGCAGCCAAGAGTGGCCGGGGGGCACCGGGGAGCTGTTTTTT.

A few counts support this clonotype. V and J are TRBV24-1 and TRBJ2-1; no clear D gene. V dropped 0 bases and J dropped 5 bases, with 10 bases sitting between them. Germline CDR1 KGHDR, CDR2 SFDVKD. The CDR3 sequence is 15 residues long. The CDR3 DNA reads TGTGCCACCAGTGATTTGCTGAAAGAGAACAATGAGCAGTTCTTC. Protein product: CATSDLLKENNEQFF.

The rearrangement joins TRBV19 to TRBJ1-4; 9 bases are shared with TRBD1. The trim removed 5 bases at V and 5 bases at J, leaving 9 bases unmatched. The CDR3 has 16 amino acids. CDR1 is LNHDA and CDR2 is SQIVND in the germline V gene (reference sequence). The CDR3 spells CASSLRWTGENEKLFF. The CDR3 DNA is TGTGCCAGTAGTCTCCGATGGACAGGGGAGAATGAAAAACTGTTTTTT.

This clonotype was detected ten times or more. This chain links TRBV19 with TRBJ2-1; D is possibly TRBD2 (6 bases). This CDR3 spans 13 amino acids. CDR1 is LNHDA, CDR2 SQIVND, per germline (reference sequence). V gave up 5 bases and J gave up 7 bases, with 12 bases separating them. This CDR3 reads CASSGGFRNEQFF. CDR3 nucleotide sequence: TGTGCCAGTAGTGGAGGGTTCCGGAATGAGCAGTTCTTC.

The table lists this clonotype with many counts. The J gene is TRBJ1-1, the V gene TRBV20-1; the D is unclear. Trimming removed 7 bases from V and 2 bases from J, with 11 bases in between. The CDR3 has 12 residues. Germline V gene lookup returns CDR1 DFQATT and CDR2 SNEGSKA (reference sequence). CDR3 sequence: CSVPTDNTEAFF. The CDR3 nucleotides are TGCAGTGTCCCGACCGACAACACTGAAGCTTTCTTT.

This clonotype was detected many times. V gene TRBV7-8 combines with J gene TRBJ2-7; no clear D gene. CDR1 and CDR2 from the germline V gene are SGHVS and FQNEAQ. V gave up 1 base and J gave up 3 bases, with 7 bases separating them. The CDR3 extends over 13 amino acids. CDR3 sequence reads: CASSLGRVYEQYF. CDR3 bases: TGTGCCAGCAGCTTAGGAAGGGTCTACGAGCAGTACTTC.

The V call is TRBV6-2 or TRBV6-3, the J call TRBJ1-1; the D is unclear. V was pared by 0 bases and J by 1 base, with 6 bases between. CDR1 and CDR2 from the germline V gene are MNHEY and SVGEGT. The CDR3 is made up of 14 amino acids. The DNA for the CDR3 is TGTGCCAGCAGTTACTCGAGGAGGAACACTGAAGCTTTCTTT. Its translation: CASSYSRRNTEAFF.

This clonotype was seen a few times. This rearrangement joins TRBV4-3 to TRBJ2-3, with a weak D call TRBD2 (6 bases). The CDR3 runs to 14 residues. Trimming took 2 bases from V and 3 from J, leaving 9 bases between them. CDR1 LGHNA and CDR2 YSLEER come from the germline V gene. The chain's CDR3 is CASSQNGGTDTQYF. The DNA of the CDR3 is TGCGCCAGCAGCCAAAACGGGGGAACAGATACGCAGTATTTT.